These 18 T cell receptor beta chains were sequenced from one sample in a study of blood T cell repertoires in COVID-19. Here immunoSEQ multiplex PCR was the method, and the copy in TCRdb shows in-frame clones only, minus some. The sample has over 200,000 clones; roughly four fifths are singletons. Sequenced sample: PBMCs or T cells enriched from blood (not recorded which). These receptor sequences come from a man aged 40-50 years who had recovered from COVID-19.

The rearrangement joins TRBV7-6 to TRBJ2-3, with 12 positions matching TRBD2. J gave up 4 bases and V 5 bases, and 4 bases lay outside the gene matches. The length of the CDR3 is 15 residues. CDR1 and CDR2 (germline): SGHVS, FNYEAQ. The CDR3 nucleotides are TGTGCCAGCAGCATGACTAGCGGGAGTCCAGATACGCAGTATTTT. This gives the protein CASSMTSGSPDTQYF.

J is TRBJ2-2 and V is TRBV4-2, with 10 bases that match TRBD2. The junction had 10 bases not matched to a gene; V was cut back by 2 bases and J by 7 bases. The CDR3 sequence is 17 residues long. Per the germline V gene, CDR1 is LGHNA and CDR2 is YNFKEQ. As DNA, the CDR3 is TGTGCCAGCAGCCAACACGGGGGGCTAGCGGGAGTCGGGGAGCTGTTTTTT. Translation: CASSQHGGLAGVGELFF.

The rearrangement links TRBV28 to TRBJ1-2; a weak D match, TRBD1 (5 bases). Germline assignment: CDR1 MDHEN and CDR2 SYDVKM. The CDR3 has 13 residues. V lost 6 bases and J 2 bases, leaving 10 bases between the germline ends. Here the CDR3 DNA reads TGTGCCAGCAGCTATAGGGGCAACTATGGCTACACCTTC. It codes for CASSYRGNYGYTF.

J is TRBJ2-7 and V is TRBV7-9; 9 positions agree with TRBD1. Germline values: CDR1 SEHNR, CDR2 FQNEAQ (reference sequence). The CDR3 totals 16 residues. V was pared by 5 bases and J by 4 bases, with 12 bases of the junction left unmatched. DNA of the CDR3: TGTGCCAGCAGCCAAACACCGGGACAGGGAGGGTACGAGCAGTACTTC. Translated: CASSQTPGQGGYEQYF.

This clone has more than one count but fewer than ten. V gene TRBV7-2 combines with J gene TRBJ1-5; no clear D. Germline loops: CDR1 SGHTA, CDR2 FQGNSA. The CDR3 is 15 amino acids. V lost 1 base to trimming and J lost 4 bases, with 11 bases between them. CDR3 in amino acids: CASSLGTRENQPQHF. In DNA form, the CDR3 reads TGTGCCAGCAGCTTAGGAACCCGGGAAAATCAGCCCCAGCATTTT.

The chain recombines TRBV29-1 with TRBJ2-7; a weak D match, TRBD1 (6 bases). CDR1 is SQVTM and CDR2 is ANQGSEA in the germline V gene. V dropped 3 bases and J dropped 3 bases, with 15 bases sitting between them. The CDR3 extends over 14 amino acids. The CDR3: CSVEGDRSGYEQYF. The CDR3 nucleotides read TGCAGCGTTGAGGGAGACAGGTCAGGCTACGAGCAGTACTTC.

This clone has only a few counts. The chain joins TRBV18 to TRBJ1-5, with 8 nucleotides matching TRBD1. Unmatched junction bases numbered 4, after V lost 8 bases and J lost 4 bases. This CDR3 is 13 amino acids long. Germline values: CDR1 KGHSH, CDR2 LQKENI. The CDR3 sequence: CASRQGHNQPQHF. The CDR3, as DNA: TGTGCCAGCCGACAGGGGCATAATCAGCCCCAGCATTTT.

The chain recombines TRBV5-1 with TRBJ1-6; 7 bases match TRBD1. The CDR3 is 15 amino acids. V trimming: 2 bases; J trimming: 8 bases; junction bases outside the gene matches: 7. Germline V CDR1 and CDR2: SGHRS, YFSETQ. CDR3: CASSLATGDYSPLHF. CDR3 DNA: TGCGCCAGCAGCTTAGCTACAGGGGATTATTCACCCCTCCACTTT.

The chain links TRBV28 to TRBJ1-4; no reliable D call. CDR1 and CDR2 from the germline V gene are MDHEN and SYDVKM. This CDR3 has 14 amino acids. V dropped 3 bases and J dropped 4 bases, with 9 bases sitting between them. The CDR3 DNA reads TGTGCCAGCAGTTTCTACGATAATAATGAAAAACTGTTTTTT. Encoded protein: CASSFYDNNEKLFF. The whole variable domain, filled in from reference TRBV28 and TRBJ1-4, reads DVKVTQSSRYLVKRTGEKVFLECVQDMDHENMFWYRQDPGLGLRLIYFSYDVKMKEKGDIPEGYSVSREKKERFSLILESASTNQTSMYLCASSFYDNNEKLFFGSGTQLSVL.

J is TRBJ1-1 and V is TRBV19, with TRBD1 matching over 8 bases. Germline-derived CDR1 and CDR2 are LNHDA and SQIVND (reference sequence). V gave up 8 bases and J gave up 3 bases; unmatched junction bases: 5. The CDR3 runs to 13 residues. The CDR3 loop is CASGQGAYTEAFF. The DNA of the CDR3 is TGTGCCAGTGGTCAGGGGGCGTACACTGAAGCTTTCTTT.

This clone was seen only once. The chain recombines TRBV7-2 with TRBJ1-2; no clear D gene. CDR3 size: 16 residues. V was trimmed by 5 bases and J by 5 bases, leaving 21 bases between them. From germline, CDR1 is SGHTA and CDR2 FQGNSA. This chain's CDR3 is CASSPMAGSGFYGYTF. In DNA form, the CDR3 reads TGTGCCAGCAGCCCAATGGCTGGGAGTGGGTTTTATGGCTACACCTTC.

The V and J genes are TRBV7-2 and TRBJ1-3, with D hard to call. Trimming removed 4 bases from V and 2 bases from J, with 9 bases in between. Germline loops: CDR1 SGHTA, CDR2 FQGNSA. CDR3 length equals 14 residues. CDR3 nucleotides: TGTGCCAGCAGCTCTAGCTTAACTGGAAACACCATATATTTT. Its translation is CASSSSLTGNTIYF.

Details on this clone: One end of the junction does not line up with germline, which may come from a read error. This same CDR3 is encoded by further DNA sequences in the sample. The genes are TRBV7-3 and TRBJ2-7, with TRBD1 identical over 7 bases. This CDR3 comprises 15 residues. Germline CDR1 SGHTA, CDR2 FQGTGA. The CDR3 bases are TGTGCCAGCAGCCGACAAGGGGGCGCTCAGTACGAGCAGTACTTT. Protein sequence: CASSRQGGAQYEQYF.

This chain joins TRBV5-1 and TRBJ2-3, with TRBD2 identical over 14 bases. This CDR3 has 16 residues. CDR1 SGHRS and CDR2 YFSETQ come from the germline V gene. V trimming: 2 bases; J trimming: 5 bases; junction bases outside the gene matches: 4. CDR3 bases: TGCGCCAGCAGCTTTGGGACTAGCGGGGGTAGAGATACGCAGTATTTT. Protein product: CASSFGTSGGRDTQYF.

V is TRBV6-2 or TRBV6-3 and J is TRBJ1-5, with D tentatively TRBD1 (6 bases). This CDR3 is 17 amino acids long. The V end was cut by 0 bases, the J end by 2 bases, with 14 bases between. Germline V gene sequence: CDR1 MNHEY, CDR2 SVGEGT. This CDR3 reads CASSYSWGGSRNQPQHF. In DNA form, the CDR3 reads TGTGCCAGCAGTTACTCATGGGGGGGCTCACGCAATCAGCCCCAGCATTTT.

For the CDR3, the DNA is TGTGCCAGCAGCTTGACATACGAGCAGTACTTC. Translation: CASSLTYEQYF. V gene TRBV7-9 combines with J gene TRBJ2-7; no clear D gene. Trimming removed 3 bases from V and 4 bases from J, with 4 bases in between. The CDR3 consists of 11 residues. From germline, CDR1 is SEHNR and CDR2 FQNEAQ (reference sequence). The entire variable domain, with the rest obtained from reference TRBV7-9 and TRBJ2-7, is as follows: DTGVSQNPRHKITKRGQNVTFRCDPISEHNRLYWYRQTLGQGPEFLTYFQNEAQLEKSRLLSDRFSAERPKGSFSTLEIQRTEQGDSAMYLCASSLTYEQYFGPGTRLTVT.

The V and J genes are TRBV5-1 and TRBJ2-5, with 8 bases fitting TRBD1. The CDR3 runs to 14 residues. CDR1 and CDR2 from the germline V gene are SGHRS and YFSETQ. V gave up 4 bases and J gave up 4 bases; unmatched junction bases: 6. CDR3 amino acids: CASSPTGQGETQYF. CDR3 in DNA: TGCGCCAGCAGCCCCACCGGACAGGGAGAGACCCAGTACTTC.

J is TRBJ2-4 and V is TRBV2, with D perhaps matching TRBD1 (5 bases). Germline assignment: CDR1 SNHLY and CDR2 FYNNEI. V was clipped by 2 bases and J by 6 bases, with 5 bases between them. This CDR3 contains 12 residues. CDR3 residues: CASSEQGNIQYF. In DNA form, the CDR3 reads TGTGCCAGCAGTGAACAGGGAAACATTCAGTACTTC.